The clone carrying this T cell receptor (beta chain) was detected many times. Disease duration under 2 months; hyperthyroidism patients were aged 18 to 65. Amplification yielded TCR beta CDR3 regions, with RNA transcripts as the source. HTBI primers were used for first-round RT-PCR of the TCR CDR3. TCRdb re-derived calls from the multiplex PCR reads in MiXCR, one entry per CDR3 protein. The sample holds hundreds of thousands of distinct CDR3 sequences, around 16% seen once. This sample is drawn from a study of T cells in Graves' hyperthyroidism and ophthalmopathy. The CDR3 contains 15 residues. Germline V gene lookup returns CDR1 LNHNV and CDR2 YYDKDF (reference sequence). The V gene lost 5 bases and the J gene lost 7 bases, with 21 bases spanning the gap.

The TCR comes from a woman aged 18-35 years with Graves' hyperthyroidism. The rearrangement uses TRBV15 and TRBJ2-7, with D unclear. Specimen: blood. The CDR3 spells CATSPSRRLIGEQYF. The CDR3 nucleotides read TGTGCCACCAGCCCGTCCAGGCGGTTGATCGGTGAGCAGTACTTC.